Presented here are 16 T cell receptor beta chains from one specimen sequenced in a study of T cell responses to AZD1222 COVID-19 vaccine. Produced via immunoSEQ multiplex PCR; TCRdb's table is partial and in-frame only. The table has 130,000 to 150,000 clones, approximately 91% seen once. The input for sequencing was peripheral blood, taken 28 days after the second AZD1222 dose. These receptors were obtained from an adult who received the AZD1222 COVID-19 vaccine.

CDR3 residues: CASSGGVATNEKLFF. CDR3 sequence (DNA): TGTGCCAGCAGCGGGGGGGTTGCAACTAATGAAAAACTGTTTTTT. The chain joins TRBV9 to TRBJ1-4; possibly TRBD1 for D (5 bases). Deletions cut 3 bases from V and 0 bases from J, with 9 bases between. Germline CDR1 and CDR2: SGDLS and YYNGEE. CDR3 length equals 15 residues.

The genes are TRBV3-1 (or the pseudogene TRBV3-2) and TRBJ2-5, with 8 nucleotides matching TRBD2. This CDR3 region has 15 residues. Germline V gene data show CDR1 as LGHDT and CDR2 as YNNKEL (reference sequence). V lost 8 bases and J lost 1; bases outside the gene matches: 9. The CDR3 sequence is CASGLAGTRQETQYF. DNA for the CDR3: TGTGCCAGCGGTTTAGCGGGGACCCGCCAAGAGACCCAGTACTTC.

The chain couples TRBV18 to TRBJ1-5; TRBD1 is a possible D gene (5 bases). Germline loops: CDR1 KGHSH, CDR2 LQKENI. This CDR3 region has 17 residues. V was cut by 3 bases and J by 2 bases, with 17 bases left in between. CDR3 bases: TGTGCCAGCTCACCCCAACCCGGGACGGCCCGCAATCAGCCCCAGCATTTT. It codes for CASSPQPGTARNQPQHF.

This clone appeared a single time. The chain joins TRBV15 to TRBJ2-7, with 7 nucleotides matching TRBD1. This CDR3 has 14 amino acids. J gave up 5 bases and V 0 bases, and 4 bases lay outside the gene matches. Germline V gives CDR1 LNHNV, CDR2 YYDKDF (reference sequence). The CDR3 reads CATSRDGTVHEQYF. CDR3 in DNA: TGTGCCACCAGCAGAGACGGGACAGTCCACGAGCAGTACTTC.

This clone was found a few times. The chain is built from TRBV3-1 (or the pseudogene TRBV3-2) and TRBJ1-6; D unresolved. V lost 0 bases and J 5 bases, leaving 8 bases between the germline ends. Looked up from germline, CDR1 is LGHDT and CDR2 is YNNKEL (reference sequence). The length of the CDR3 is 15 residues. CDR3 sequence (DNA): TGTGCCAGCAGCCAAGAGAAGGCCCATAATTCACCCCTCCACTTT. Amino acids: CASSQEKAHNSPLHF.

As to this clone: No conserved phenylalanine or tryptophan is present at the end of the CDR3, so a read error is the likely explanation. Because the CDR3's place on the DNA is in doubt, the DNA is left out and the CDR3 is given as listed by TCRdb. The rearrangement joins TRBV6-1 to TRBJ1-2; the tabulated D call, TRBD1, remains unverified against the DNA. Including both end residues, the CDR3 is 14 amino acids long. Germline CDR1 MNHNS, CDR2 SASEGT. Here the CDR3 reads CASSDATGTVVHAL.

The gene calls are TRBV9 and TRBJ2-5, with a tentative D call TRBD2 (5 bases). Trimming shortened V by 0 bases and J by 1 base, and 10 bases separated the two germline ends. CDR1 is SGDLS and CDR2 is YYNGEE in the germline V gene. The CDR3 extends over 15 amino acids. CDR3 sequence reads: CASSVALDFQETQYF. For the CDR3, the DNA is TGTGCCAGCAGCGTAGCTTTGGACTTCCAAGAGACCCAGTACTTC.

This clone has just one count. The chain links TRBV30 to TRBJ2-5; 10 bases align to TRBD2. With 4 bases clipped from V and 1 base from J, the junction kept 3 bases outside the gene matches. Germline CDR1 reads GTSNPN; CDR2 reads SVGIG (reference sequence). CDR3 length: 14 amino acids. The CDR3 protein is CAWTLAGLQETQYF. Here the CDR3 DNA reads TGTGCCTGGACACTAGCGGGGCTCCAAGAGACCCAGTACTTC.

This rearrangement joins TRBV27 to TRBJ1-5; unclear D gene. Germline V gene data show CDR1 as MNHEY and CDR2 as SMNVEV (reference sequence). The CDR3 contains 13 residues. V lost 5 bases and J 3 bases, leaving 8 bases between the germline ends. CDR3 amino acids: CASSPNNNQPQHF. CDR3 nucleotide sequence: TGTGCCAGCAGTCCTAATAACAATCAGCCCCAGCATTTT.

The CDR3 region is CASSFTGTDTQYF. The CDR3 DNA reads TGTGCCAGCAGTTTTACTGGCACAGATACGCAGTATTTT. J is TRBJ2-3 and V is TRBV12-3 or TRBV12-4, with D uncertain. Trimming shortened V by 3 bases and J by 1 base, and 5 bases separated the two germline ends. This CDR3 spans 13 amino acids.

The gene calls are TRBV3-1 (or the pseudogene TRBV3-2) and TRBJ1-1; D not certain. The V and J ends lost 0 bases and 6 bases respectively, with 8 bases between them. The CDR3 runs to 13 residues. CDR1 is LGHDT and CDR2 is YNNKEL in the germline V gene (reference sequence). The CDR3 DNA sequence: TGTGCCAGCAGCCAAGATTTGCGTTCTGAAGCTTTCTTT. It specifies CASSQDLRSEAFF.

This chain uses TRBV12-5 with TRBJ2-6; D not resolved. Trimming removed 2 bases from V and 11 bases from J, with 4 bases in between. This CDR3 is 11 amino acids long. The germline gives CDR1 LGHNT, CDR2 FRNRAP. The CDR3 DNA reads TGTGCTAGTGGTTTGACGGACGTCCTGACTTTC. It specifies CASGLTDVLTF. Looking up the rest from reference TRBV12-5 and TRBJ2-6 gives the full variable domain: DARVTQTPRHKVTEMGQEVTMRCQPILGHNTVFWYRQTMMQGLELLAYFRNRAPLDDSGMPKDRFSAEMPDATLATLKIQPSEPRDSAVYFCASGLTDVLTFGAGSRLTVL.

The chain carries TRBV20-1 and TRBJ1-2, with 7 bases identical to TRBD1. CDR3 size: 16 residues. Germline CDR1 and CDR2: DFQATT and SNEGSKA (reference sequence). V shed 3 bases, J shed 6 bases, and the junction held 16 bases outside the gene matches. The CDR3 DNA reads TGCAGTGCTAGTAATTTCCCAGGGGGAGAGGGGGATGGCTACACCTTC. Residues: CSASNFPGGEGDGYTF.

This chain connects TRBV25-1 to TRBJ1-6; tentatively, D is TRBD1 (6 bases). Between the trimmed V and J ends, which lost 1 base and 8 bases, there was a span of 9 bases. Per germline, CDR1 MGHDK and CDR2 SYGVNS. The CDR3 has 14 residues. The CDR3 DNA reads as TGTGCCAGCAGTGAATTGGGGGCTCATTCACCCCTCCACTTT. As protein: CASSELGAHSPLHF.

The V and J genes are TRBV27 and TRBJ2-6; a possible D gene is TRBD1 (7 bases). Germline V gene data show CDR1 as MNHEY and CDR2 as SMNVEV (reference sequence). This CDR3 spans 17 amino acids. The V and J ends lost 2 bases and 4 bases respectively, with 15 bases between them. CDR3 in amino acids: CASSLHAGGTGANVLTF. The CDR3 nucleotides read TGTGCCAGCAGTTTACACGCAGGGGGGACCGGGGCCAACGTCCTGACTTTC.

V gene TRBV29-1 combines with J gene TRBJ1-4, with D maybe TRBD1 (6 bases). Trimming took 4 bases from V and 0 from J, leaving 9 bases between them. There are 14 residues in the CDR3. The germline V gene encodes CDR1 SQVTM and CDR2 ANQGSEA. CDR3 loop: CSVVGAPTNEKLFF. The DNA of the CDR3 is TGCAGCGTTGTGGGGGCCCCAACTAATGAAAAACTGTTTTTT.